This TCR beta chain was found in a study of blood T cells in healthy people across ages. Comment on this clonotype: The junction differs from germline at one of its ends, possibly a read error.

The authors ran a second PCR of roughly 6 to 12 cycles using a sample-barcoded 5' primer and a J-beta primer mix. TCRdb ran MiXCR on the 5' RACE reads and lists one entry per CDR3 protein. The sample has 1.5 million to 2 million distinct CDR3 sequences, approximately 40% seen once. This CDR3 contains 13 residues. Germline CDR1 and CDR2: SEHNR and FQNEAQ (reference sequence). This chain uses TRBV7-9 with TRBJ2-7; TRBD1 might be the D (6 bases). This clonotype was sampled from a human donor in good health. Specimen: blood. The CDR3 nucleotides are TGTACCAGCAGCCGACAGGACTCCTACGAGCAGTACTTC. Encoded protein: CTSSRQDSYEQYF.